The 16 T cell receptor beta chains presented below share a single source sample, sequenced in a study of T-cell reconstitution after alpha-beta-depleted transplantation in children. Unique molecular identifiers were built into the TCRbeta library. TCRdb called the PCR reads again in MiXCR, with one record for every CDR3 protein. This sample has 350,000 to 450,000 distinct CDR3 sequences, with 10% to 15% found just once. The starting material was PBMCs, obtained from the stem cell graft. The source of these receptors is a human donor who donated a stem cell graft to a child with Fanconi anemia.

This clonotype came up many times. The rearrangement joins TRBV5-5 to TRBJ2-1; D call uncertain. The length of the CDR3 is 16 residues. The V gene's germline CDR1 is SGHKS and CDR2 YYEKEE (reference sequence). Trimming pared 4 bases from V and 0 bases from J, leaving 14 bases between. CDR3 in DNA: TGTGCCAGCAGCCTCTCCGTAAAAATCTCCTACAATGAGCAGTTCTTC. Protein product: CASSLSVKISYNEQFF.

In its sample, this clonotype was seen a few times. The J gene is TRBJ2-2, the V gene TRBV7-9; no reliable D call. The CDR3 runs to 16 residues. CDR1 is SEHNR and CDR2 is FQNEAQ in the germline V gene (reference sequence). V was cut by 3 bases and J by 4 bases, with 15 bases left in between. The CDR3 reads CASSFRNTEGTGELFF. CDR3 coding DNA: TGTGCCAGCAGCTTCCGGAACACCGAAGGCACCGGGGAGCTGTTTTTT.

This clonotype occurred a few times. The rearrangement links TRBV6-2 or TRBV6-3 to TRBJ2-3, with TRBD1 matching over 8 bases. Germline-derived CDR1 and CDR2 are MNHEY and SVGEGT. Trimming removed 2 bases from V and 2 bases from J; junction bases left unmatched: 9. The CDR3 covers 17 residues. CDR3 region: CASSYPGTGHNTDTQYF. The CDR3 bases are TGTGCCAGCAGTTACCCCGGGACAGGACATAACACAGATACGCAGTATTTT.

In its sample, this clonotype was seen a few times. The J gene is TRBJ2-2, the V gene TRBV4-3; D assignment may be TRBD1 or TRBD2 (5 bases each). The CDR3 covers 16 residues. The germline V gene encodes CDR1 LGHNA and CDR2 YSLEER. The V and J ends lost 4 bases and 7 bases respectively, with 19 bases between them. The CDR3, as DNA: TGCGCCAGCAGCCCCGAGGGGCATTCCCAGGGCGGGGAGCTGTTTTTT. Protein: CASSPEGHSQGGELFF.

The chain employs TRBV29-1 and TRBJ1-1; 7 bases line up with TRBD1. The V gene's germline CDR1 is SQVTM and CDR2 ANQGSEA. The CDR3 covers 13 residues. Trimming took 6 bases from V and 4 from J; bases not matched to a gene: 8. CDR3 protein: CSVSTGQGTEAFF. The CDR3 nucleotides are TGCAGCGTGTCGACAGGGCAGGGCACTGAAGCTTTCTTT.

In the case of this clonotype: It is likely a read error, because the conserved phenylalanine at the end of the CDR3 is missing. V usage is TRBV5-1 and J usage is TRBJ1-3; D gene uncertain. Trimming pared 2 bases from V and 0 bases from J, leaving 9 bases between. The CDR3 consists of 15 residues. Germline-derived CDR1 and CDR2 are SGHRS and YFSETQ. CDR3 region: CASSLGPGSGNTIYY. As DNA, the CDR3 is TGCGCCAGCAGCTTAGGGCCGGGCTCTGGAAACACCATATATTAT.

At least ten counts were recorded for this clonotype. The junction departs from germline at one end; a sequencing error may be responsible. The chain joins TRBV5-1 to TRBJ2-5; the D gene is possibly TRBD1 (5 bases). The germline V gene has CDR1 SGHRS and CDR2 YFSETQ. The CDR3 spans 13 residues. This CDR3 reads CASSLQGSETQYF. DNA of the CDR3: TGTGCCAGCAGTTTGCAGGGTTCGGAGACCCAGTACTTC. The complete variable domain, with remaining parts taken from reference TRBV5-1 and TRBJ2-5, reads KAGVTQTPRYLIKTRGQQVTLSCSPISGHRSVSWYQQTPGQGLQFLFEYFSETQRNKGNFPGRFSGRQFSNSRSEMNVSTLELGDSALYLCASSLQGSETQYFGPGTRLLVL.

The rearrangement uses TRBV27 and TRBJ1-6, with TRBD1 as a possible D gene (5 bases). Per the germline V gene, CDR1 is MNHEY and CDR2 is SMNVEV (reference sequence). This CDR3 contains 15 residues. The V end lost 3 bases, the J end lost 9 bases, and 15 bases lay between the germline ends. CDR3 sequence reads: CASSFTTVQGSPLHF. The CDR3 region has the DNA TGTGCCAGCAGTTTCACCACCGTTCAGGGTTCACCCCTCCACTTT.

This clonotype was detected ten times or more. The rearrangement uses TRBV12-3 or TRBV12-4 and TRBJ1-2; D gene uncertain. Trimming pared 3 bases from V and 3 bases from J, leaving 11 bases between. This CDR3 spans 14 amino acids. The CDR3 is CASSLAGSHYGYTF. The CDR3 DNA sequence: TGTGCCAGCAGTTTGGCGGGGTCCCACTATGGCTACACCTTC.

The gene calls are TRBV6-2 or TRBV6-3 and TRBJ1-5; 9 nucleotides match TRBD1. With 2 bases clipped from V and 0 bases from J, the junction kept 8 bases outside the gene matches. Germline CDR1 reads MNHEY; CDR2 reads SVGEGT. The CDR3 runs 18 residues. In DNA form, the CDR3 reads TGTGCCAGCAGTTACATAGGACAGGGGACTTATAGCAATCAGCCCCAGCATTTT. It encodes CASSYIGQGTYSNQPQHF.

CDR3 region: CAGRTQGQARQELFF. In DNA form, the CDR3 reads TGTGCCGGTCGGACCCAGGGCCAGGCCCGCCAGGAACTGTTTTTT. The chain joins TRBV30 to TRBJ1-4; tentatively, D is TRBD1 (5 bases). The CDR3 sequence is 15 residues long. Trimming removed 8 bases from V and 12 bases from J, with 28 bases in between. The germline CDR1 and CDR2 sequences are GTSNPN and SVGIG (reference sequence). The whole variable domain, remainder taken from reference TRBV30 and TRBJ1-4, is SQTIHQWPATLVQPVGSPLSLECTVEGTSNPNLYWYRQAAGRGLQLLFYSVGIGQISSEVPQNLSASRPQDRQFILSSKKLLLSDSGFYLCAGRTQGQARQELFFGSGTQLSVL.

In this sample, this clonotype turned up many times. The chain recombines TRBV20-1 with TRBJ2-2, with D unresolved. The germline V and J ends were trimmed by 5 bases and 2 bases, with 12 bases remaining between them. The CDR3 is 14 residues long. The germline V gene encodes CDR1 DFQATT and CDR2 SNEGSKA (reference sequence). The CDR3 reads CSALRDFNTGELFF. The CDR3 DNA reads TGCAGTGCTTTACGTGACTTCAACACCGGGGAGCTGTTTTTT.

This clonotype was seen at least ten times. The rearrangement joins TRBV12-3 or TRBV12-4 to TRBJ2-3, with 12 bases fitting TRBD2. The CDR3 extends over 15 amino acids. Trimming cost V 7 bases and J 8 bases; bases outside gene matches: 10. Here the CDR3 reads CASTLTSGGHSTQYF. The CDR3 coding sequence is TGTGCCAGCACCCTAACTAGCGGGGGGCATTCTACGCAGTATTTT.

The sample holds a few counts of this clonotype. The chain combines TRBV20-1 with TRBJ2-3; the D gene is possibly TRBD2 (6 bases). Trimming removed 1 base from V and 0 bases from J, with 11 bases in between. Germline V gene sequence: CDR1 DFQATT, CDR2 SNEGSKA (reference sequence). This CDR3 comprises 15 residues. CDR3 in amino acids: CSARAPGLSTDTQYF. CDR3 in DNA: TGCAGTGCTAGAGCCCCCGGACTAAGCACAGATACGCAGTATTTT.

Only a few counts were recorded for this clonotype. The chain uses TRBV20-1 and TRBJ2-7, with 10 bases lining up with TRBD2. The CDR3 runs to 14 residues. Trimming took 2 bases from V and 3 from J; bases not matched to a gene: 4. Per germline, CDR1 DFQATT and CDR2 SNEGSKA (reference sequence). In nucleotides, the CDR3 is TGCAGTGCTAGAAGCGGGGGGGCTAGCTACGAGCAGTACTTC. Its protein product is CSARSGGASYEQYF.

This clonotype was observed a few times. The gene calls are TRBV20-1 and TRBJ1-1; a possible D gene is TRBD1 (6 bases). V gave up 6 bases and J gave up 0 bases, with 14 bases separating them. The CDR3 contains 14 residues. Germline values: CDR1 DFQATT, CDR2 SNEGSKA (reference sequence). The CDR3: CSAEGGTMNTEAFF. The CDR3 bases are TGCAGTGCCGAAGGGGGTACTATGAACACTGAAGCTTTCTTT.